What follows is one T cell receptor (beta chain) and its context. The target antigen is unknown. TCRdb reprocessed the 5' RACE reads via MiXCR and lists one record per CDR3 protein. The data show 500,000 to 650,000 distinct CDR3 sequences, with less than 9% seen just once and around 1.6% held by the top ten. These data come from a study of identical twins. Study-wide results and limits: Within cord blood, abundant beta clonotypes carried fewer insertions, but memory repertoires showed no such trend.

The CDR3 runs 14 residues. V was clipped by 7 bases and J by 1 base, with 14 bases between them. Germline V gives CDR1 WSHSY, CDR2 SAAADI. The same data also went into a second study, on yellow fever vaccine responses in identical twins.

This sequence originates from a woman aged 18-29 years in good health. Sample: PBMCs. The V call is TRBV10-2, the J call TRBJ2-7; D remains unclear. CDR3 DNA sequence: TGCGCCAGCACTCCTCGGACGGAATCCTACGAGCAGTACTTC. It is translated as CASTPRTESYEQYF.